The rows below give T cell receptor beta chains drawn from one sample of a study of early T cells in non-severe SARS-CoV-2 infection. TCRdb used MiXCR to reprocess the 5' RACE reads, holding one entry per CDR3 protein. Here the sample spans tens of thousands of distinct CDR3 sequences, roughly a tenth being singletons. The sample consisted of whole blood, taken at baseline. The receptor source for this set is an adult who was a healthcare worker with PCR-confirmed SARS-CoV-2 infection or an uninfected control (not recorded which). CDR3s include the opening cysteine and the closing phenylalanine or tryptophan. Each record gives: V gene, clone size, D gene, CDR3 length, J gene, CDR3 DNA, CDR3 protein. A D gene is named only where the DNA matches it firmly. Size is stated for part of the rows, as once, few or many counts, or as a class when the clone is expanded.

TRBV4-1	few	-	14	TRBJ1-2	TGCGCCAGCAGCCAAGAGAAGTTTAACTATGGCTACACCTTC	CASSQEKFNYGYTF
TRBV20-1	many	-	13	TRBJ2-5	TGCAGTGCAAACAAGGGCAGTCAAGAGACCCAGTACTTC	CSANKGSQETQYF
TRBV3-1	-	-	12	TRBJ2-7	TGTGCCAGCAGCCACACAAGTGGAGAGCAGTACTTC	CASSHTSGEQYF
TRBV19	-	-	16	TRBJ1-5	TGTGCCAGTAGTATGGGCAGGCCCGGGGGCAATCAGCCCCAGCATTTT	CASSMGRPGGNQPQHF
TRBV6-5	-	TRBD1	15	TRBJ1-1	TGTGCCAGCAGCTTCGGACAGGGCGTGAACACTGAAGCTTTCTTT	CASSFGQGVNTEAFF
TRBV5-1	few	-	14	TRBJ2-7	TGCGCCAGCAGCTTGGCCGCGGGTTCCTACGAGCAGTACTTC	CASSLAAGSYEQYF
TRBV30	many	-	13	TRBJ2-7	TGTGCCGGAGTGTCAGGGGCCAACTACGAGCAGTACTTC	CAGVSGANYEQYF
TRBV9	few	-	16	TRBJ2-2	TGTGCCAGCAGCGTAGGGTCAGGGTTGGGAACCGGGGAGCTGTTTTTT	CASSVGSGLGTGELFF
TRBV12-3/TRBV12-4	-	-	13	TRBJ1-1	TGTGCCAGCAGTTTTGCCAGGGAGACTGAAGCTTTCTTT	CASSFARETEAFF
TRBV19	few	TRBD1	15	TRBJ1-2	TGTGCCAGTAGTTTCCTCCCCGGGACAGGGCATGGCTACACCTTC	CASSFLPGTGHGYTF
TRBV7-8	many	TRBD1	15	TRBJ1-4	TGTGCCAGCAGCTTAGTGGGGACAGGGAACGAAAAACTGTTTTTT	CASSLVGTGNEKLFF
TRBV12-3/TRBV12-4	-	TRBD1	15	TRBJ1-2	TGTGCCAGCAGTGGTGACAGGGGGTCCTCTCAGGGCTACACCTTC	CASSGDRGSSQGYTF
TRBV24-1	many	-	13	TRBJ2-5	TGTGCCACCAGTGAAACTCCCTGGGAGACCCAGTACTTC	CATSETPWETQYF
TRBV4-3	many	-	15	TRBJ1-1	TGCGCCAGCAGCCAAGAAATCGGGGGAATCACTGAAGCTTTCTTT	CASSQEIGGITEAFF
TRBV9	few	-	14	TRBJ2-3	TGTGCCAGCAGCGTAGAAGGTGGGACAGATACGCAGTATTTT	CASSVEGGTDTQYF
TRBV12-3/TRBV12-4	many	TRBD2	15	TRBJ2-1	TGTGCCAGCAGTTTAGCTGGCGGGGGGTACAATGAGCAGTTCTTC	CASSLAGGGYNEQFF
TRBV5-1	-	-	14	TRBJ2-7	TGCGCCAGCAGCCGCGCTACGGGGTTGTACGAGCAGTACTTC	CASSRATGLYEQYF
TRBV11-2	-	-	12	TRBJ2-7	TGTGCCAGCAGCTTAAGGACCGGGGAGCAGTACTTC	CASSLRTGEQYF
TRBV27	few	TRBD1	15	TRBJ1-2	TGTGCCAGCAGGCGAGGGACAGGGGATAACTATGGCTACACCTTC	CASRRGTGDNYGYTF
TRBV7-6	few	-	14	TRBJ1-6	TGTGCCAGCAGTTACAGCTCCTATAATTCACCCCTCCACTTT	CASSYSSYNSPLHF
TRBV18	few	-	15	TRBJ1-1	TGTGCCAGCTCCCTTTCGGGGACCCTGAACACTGAAGCTTTCTTT	CASSLSGTLNTEAFF
TRBV5-1	few	-	14	TRBJ1-6	TGCGCCAGCAGCCCGGTCGGGGCGAATTCACCCCTCCACTTT	CASSPVGANSPLHF
TRBV29-1	many	-	14	TRBJ2-3	TGCAGCGTCTCGTCAGGGGTTTTCACAGATACGCAGTATTTT	CSVSSGVFTDTQYF
TRBV30	few	-	17	TRBJ2-7	TGTGCCTGGAGTCCCCCGGGGGCTTGGACTAGCTCCTACGAGCAGTACTTC	CAWSPPGAWTSSYEQYF
TRBV19	-	TRBD2	15	TRBJ2-7	TGTGCCAGTAGTATCCCCGGGGGGGTCTCCTACGAGCAGTACTTC	CASSIPGGVSYEQYF
TRBV7-9	many	-	14	TRBJ2-7	TGTGCCAGCAGCTTAATAGGGCACTCCTACGAGCAGTACTTC	CASSLIGHSYEQYF
TRBV5-1	many	TRBD1	18	TRBJ2-2	TGCGCCAGCAGCTTGGCCTCCCTAACAGGGGGCAGGACCGGGGAGCTGTTTTTT	CASSLASLTGGRTGELFF
TRBV5-1	few	-	16	TRBJ1-3	TGCGCCAGCAGCTTGGCGGGGGCCCGCTCTGGAAACACCATATATTTT	CASSLAGARSGNTIYF
TRBV11-2	-	-	16	TRBJ1-2	TGTGCCAGCAGCTTATCTCCCGGGGGGGTTTCGTATGGCTACACCTTC	CASSLSPGGVSYGYTF
TRBV11-2	-	TRBD2	17	TRBJ2-7	TGTGCCAGCAGCTTAGAGAAAGGGCGGGGGGCCACCTACGAGCAGTACTTC	CASSLEKGRGATYEQYF
TRBV7-2	few	-	15	TRBJ2-2	TGTGCCAGCAGCCCGCTGGGGAATCCGACCGGGGAGCTGTTTTTT	CASSPLGNPTGELFF
TRBV19	many	-	14	TRBJ2-7	TGTGCCAGTACGTTTGGGGACTCTGGCTACGAGCAGTACTTC	CASTFGDSGYEQYF
TRBV24-1	-	-	16	TRBJ2-2	TGTGCCACCAGTGATCTGACCTCCCGGAACACCGGGGAGCTGTTTTTT	CATSDLTSRNTGELFF
TRBV7-6	many	-	14	TRBJ1-6	TGTGCCAGCAGCTTACAGGGGTCTAATTCACCCCTCCACTTT	CASSLQGSNSPLHF
TRBV2	-	-	12	TRBJ1-6	TGTGCCAGCCACAGACTTAATTCACCCCTCCACTTT	CASHRLNSPLHF
TRBV25-1	few	-	12	TRBJ2-7	TGTGCCAGTAGGGGGGGGACCTACGAGCAGTACTTC	CASRGGTYEQYF